The present entry profiles one TCR delta chain with its context. Trimming at V came to 0 bases and at J to 1 base, leaving 4 bases not matched to a gene. The CDR3 has 15 residues. The germline gives CDR1 GEAIGNYY, CDR2 EKD. The data originate from a study of gamma-delta T cells after stem cell transplantation. TCRdb redid the clone calls on the RT-PCR reads with CATT. The sample lists around 3,200 delta-chain clones; approximately 5.1% were seen once. The sequenced sample was gamma-delta T cells. This TCR was recovered from a human donor. It is not recorded whose cells these are; they may come from a transplant donor. This chain joins TRDV2 and TRDJ1; 7 bases agree with TRDD3. The CDR3 protein is CACDTLGGSTDKLIF. CDR3 DNA sequence: TGTGCCTGTGACACCCTGGGGGGGAGCACCGATAAACTCATCTTT.